This T cell receptor beta chain originates from a study of PD-1 blockade in classical Hodgkin lymphoma. Study as a whole: Patients received nivolumab 3 mg/kg intravenously every 2 weeks.

As for this clone: The antigen is not known.

General study results and limits: Healthy donors reportedly exceeded newly diagnosed patients in baseline TCR diversity.

Some clones are missing from TCRdb's copy, which holds only in-frame ones; the method was immunoSEQ multiplex PCR. This table holds about 30,000 clones, about four fifths found once. Time point in this sample: cycle 4 day 1 (C4D1), after five to seven weeks of nivolumab. After autologous stem cell transplantation all patients relapsed, and prior brentuximab vedotin exposure differed between cohorts. Progressive disease, partial response or complete response was each patient's best response. With 6 bases removed from V and 1 base from J, the gap between germline ends came to 13 bases. This CDR3 spans 15 amino acids. Germline lookup yields CDR1 SNHLY and CDR2 FYNNEI.

The TCR originated in a human donor with classical Hodgkin lymphoma. The rearrangement links TRBV2 to TRBJ1-5; possible D gene TRBD1, 5 bases. The source was peripheral blood mononuclear cells (PBMCs), collected before the fourth cycle of nivolumab. CDR3 nucleotide sequence: TGTGCCAGCAGCCGGGACCACGTAAGCAATCAGCCCCAGCATTTT. Translating gives CASSRDHVSNQPQHF.